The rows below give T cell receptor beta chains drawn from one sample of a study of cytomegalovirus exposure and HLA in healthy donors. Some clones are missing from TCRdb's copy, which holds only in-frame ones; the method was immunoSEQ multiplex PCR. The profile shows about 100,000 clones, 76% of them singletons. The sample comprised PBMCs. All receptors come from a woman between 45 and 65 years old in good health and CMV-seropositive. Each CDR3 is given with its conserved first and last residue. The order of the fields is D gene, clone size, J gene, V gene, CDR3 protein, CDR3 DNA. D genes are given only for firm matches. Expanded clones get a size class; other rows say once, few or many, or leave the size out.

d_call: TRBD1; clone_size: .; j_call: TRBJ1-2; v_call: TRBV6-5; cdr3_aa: CASSRGTGPYGYTF; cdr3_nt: TGTGCCAGCAGCCGCGGGACAGGACCCTATGGCTACACCTTC
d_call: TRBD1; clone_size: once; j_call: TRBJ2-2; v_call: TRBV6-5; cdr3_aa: CASRYRGTVGELFF; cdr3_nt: TGTGCCAGTCGATACAGGGGGACGGTCGGGGAGCTGTTTTTC
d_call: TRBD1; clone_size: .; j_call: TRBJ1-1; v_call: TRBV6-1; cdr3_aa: CASSSPGQGGTEAFF; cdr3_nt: TGTGCCAGCAGTAGCCCCGGACAGGGTGGCACTGAAGCTTTCTTT
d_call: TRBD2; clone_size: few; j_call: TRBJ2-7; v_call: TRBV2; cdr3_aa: CASSEVLAGYEQYF; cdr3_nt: TGTGCCAGCAGTGAGGTTCTAGCGGGCTACGAGCAGTACTTC
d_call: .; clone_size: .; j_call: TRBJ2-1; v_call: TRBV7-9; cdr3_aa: CARSDWGDYNEQFF; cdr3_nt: TGTGCCAGGTCGGACTGGGGGGATTACAATGAGCAGTTCTTC
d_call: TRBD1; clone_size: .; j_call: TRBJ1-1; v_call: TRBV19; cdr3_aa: CASTIPGQFGGAFF; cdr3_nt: TGTGCCAGTACTATCCCGGGACAGTTCGGTGGAGCTTTCTTT
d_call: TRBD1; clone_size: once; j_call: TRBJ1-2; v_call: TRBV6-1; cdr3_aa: CASSEDVRRGRVRGYTF; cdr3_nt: TGTGCCAGCAGTGAAGACGTTAGAAGGGGGCGCGTGCGGGGCTACACCTTC
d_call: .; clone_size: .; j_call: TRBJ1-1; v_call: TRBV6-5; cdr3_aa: CASSEFGQEAFF; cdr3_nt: TGTGCCAGCAGTGAATTTGGACAGGAAGCTTTCTTT
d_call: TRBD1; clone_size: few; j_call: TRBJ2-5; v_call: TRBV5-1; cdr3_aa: CASSKGARETQYF; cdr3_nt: TGCGCCAGCAGCAAGGGGGCTCGGGAGACCCAGTACTTC
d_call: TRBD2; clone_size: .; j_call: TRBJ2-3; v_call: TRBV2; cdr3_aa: CASKRGSTDTQYF; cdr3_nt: TGTGCCAGCAAGCGGGGGAGCACAGATACGCAGTATTTT
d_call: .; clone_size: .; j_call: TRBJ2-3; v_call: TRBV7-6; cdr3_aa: CASSLGPPGHTDTQYF; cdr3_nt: TGTGCCAGCAGCTTAGGGCCGCCAGGGCACACAGATACGCAGTATTTT
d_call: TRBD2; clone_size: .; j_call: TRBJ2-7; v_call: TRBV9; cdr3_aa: CASSAAGGAYEQYF; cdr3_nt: TGTGCCAGCAGCGCGGCGGGAGGGGCCTACGAGCAGTACTTC
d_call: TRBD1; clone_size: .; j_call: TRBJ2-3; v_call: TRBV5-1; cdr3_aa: CASSHPFFQGVPDTQYF; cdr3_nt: TGCGCCAGCAGCCACCCGTTTTTCCAGGGGGTCCCAGATACGCAGTATTTT
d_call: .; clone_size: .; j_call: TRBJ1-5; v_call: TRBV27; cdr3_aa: CASSLGQGSNQPQHF; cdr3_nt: TGTGCCAGCAGTTTGGGGCAGGGGTCAAATCAGCCCCAGCATTTT
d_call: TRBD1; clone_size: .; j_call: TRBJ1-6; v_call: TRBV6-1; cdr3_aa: CASSAGQGIRSPLHF; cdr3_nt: TGTGCCAGCAGCGCGGGACAGGGGATACGGTCACCCCTCCACTTT
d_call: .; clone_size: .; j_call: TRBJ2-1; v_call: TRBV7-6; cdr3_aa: CASSWRDPWKDEQFF; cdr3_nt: TGTGCCAGCAGCTGGAGGGACCCCTGGAAGGATGAGCAGTTCTTC
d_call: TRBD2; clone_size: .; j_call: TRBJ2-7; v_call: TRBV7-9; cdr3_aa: CSSSSTSGVLYEQYF; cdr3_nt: TGTTCCAGCAGCTCGACTAGCGGGGTACTCTACGAGCAGTACTTC
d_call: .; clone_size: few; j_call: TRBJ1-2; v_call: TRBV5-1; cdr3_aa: CASSLLLSRGTADGYTF; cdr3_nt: TGCGCCAGCAGCTTGCTCCTTTCTCGGGGGACTGCTGACGGCTACACCTTC
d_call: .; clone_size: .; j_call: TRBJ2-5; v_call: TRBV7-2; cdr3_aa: CASSLNREETQYF; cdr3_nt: TGTGCCAGCAGCTTGAACAGGGAAGAGACCCAGTACTTC
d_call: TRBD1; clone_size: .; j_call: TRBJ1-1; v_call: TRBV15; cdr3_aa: CATSRAGTGVGEAFF; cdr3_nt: TGTGCCACCAGCAGAGCCGGGACAGGGGTAGGTGAAGCTTTCTTT
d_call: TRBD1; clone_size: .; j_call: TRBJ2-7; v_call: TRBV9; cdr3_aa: CASSVSDRDSYEQYF; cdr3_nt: TGTGCCAGCAGCGTATCGGACAGGGATTCCTACGAGCAGTACTTC
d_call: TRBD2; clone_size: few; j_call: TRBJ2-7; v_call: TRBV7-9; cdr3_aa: CASSLETGLAGNEQYF; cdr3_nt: TGTGCCAGCAGCTTAGAAACCGGACTAGCGGGAAACGAGCAGTACTTC
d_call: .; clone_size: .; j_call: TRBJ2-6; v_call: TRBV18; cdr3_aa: CASSPAGRTSGANVLTF; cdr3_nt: TGTGCCAGCTCACCAGCGGGACGAACCTCTGGGGCCAACGTCCTGACTTTC
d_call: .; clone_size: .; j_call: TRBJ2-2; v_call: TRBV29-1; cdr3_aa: CSVDIQGTGELFF; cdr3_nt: TGCAGCGTTGACATCCAGGGCACCGGGGAGCTGTTTTTT
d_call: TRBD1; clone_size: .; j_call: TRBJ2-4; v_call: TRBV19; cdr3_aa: CASSIEGTAVLSGSKNIQYF; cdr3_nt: TGTGCCAGTAGTATAGAGGGGACAGCAGTACTAAGTGGATCCAAAAACATTCAGTACTTC
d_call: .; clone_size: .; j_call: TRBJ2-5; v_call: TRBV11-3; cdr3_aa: CASSLRGGETQYF; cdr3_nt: TGTGCCAGCAGCCTCAGGGGAGGGGAGACCCAGTACTTC
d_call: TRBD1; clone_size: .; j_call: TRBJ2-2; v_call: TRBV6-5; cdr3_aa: CASSGTGGTGELFF; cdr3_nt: TGTGCCAGCAGTGGGACAGGAGGCACCGGGGAGCTGTTTTTT
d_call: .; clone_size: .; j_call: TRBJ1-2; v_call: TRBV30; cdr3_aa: CASALGGVHYGYTF; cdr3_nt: TGTGCCTCCGCACTGGGGGGGGTCCACTATGGCTACACCTTC
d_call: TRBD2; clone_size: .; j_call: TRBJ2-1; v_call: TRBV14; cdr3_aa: CASSQWEELAGLGEQFF; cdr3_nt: TGTGCCAGCAGCCAATGGGAAGAACTAGCGGGACTAGGTGAGCAGTTCTTC
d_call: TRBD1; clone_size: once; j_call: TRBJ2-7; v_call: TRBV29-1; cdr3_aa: CSAADRGRGYEQYF; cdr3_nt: TGCAGCGCTGCGGACAGGGGAAGAGGCTACGAGCAGTACTTC
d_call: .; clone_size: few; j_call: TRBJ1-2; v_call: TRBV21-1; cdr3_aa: CASGGDRGWEGPPQWANYGYTF; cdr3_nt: TGTGCCAGCGGGGGGGACAGGGGTTGGGAAGGGCCCCCTCAGTGGGCTAACTATGGCTACACCTTC
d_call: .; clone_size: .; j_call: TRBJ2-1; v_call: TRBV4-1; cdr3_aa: CASSQEKGGVPYNEQFF; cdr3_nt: TGCGCCAGCAGCCAAGAGAAAGGGGGAGTACCTTACAATGAGCAGTTCTTC
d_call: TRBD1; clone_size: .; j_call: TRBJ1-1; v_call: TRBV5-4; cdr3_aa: CASSSILGQGAFF; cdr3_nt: TGTGCCAGCAGCTCGATCCTAGGACAGGGAGCTTTCTTT
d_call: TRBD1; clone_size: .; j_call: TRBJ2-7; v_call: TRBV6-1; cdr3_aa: CASSERDRGRYEQYF; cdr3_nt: TGTGCCAGCAGTGAACGGGACAGGGGGCGCTACGAGCAGTACTTC
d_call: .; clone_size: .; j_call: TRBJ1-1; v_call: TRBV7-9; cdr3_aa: CSSSLASDGPRGAFF; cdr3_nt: TGTTCCAGCAGCTTAGCTTCGGACGGACCAAGGGGGGCTTTCTTT
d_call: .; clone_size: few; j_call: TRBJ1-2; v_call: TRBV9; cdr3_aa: CASSTGNYGYTF; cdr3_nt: TGTGCCAGCAGCACAGGGAACTATGGCTACACCTTC
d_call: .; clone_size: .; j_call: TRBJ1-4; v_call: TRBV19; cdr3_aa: CASRPRDFDNEKLFF; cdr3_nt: TGTGCCAGTAGACCTCGGGACTTTGATAATGAAAAACTGTTTTTT
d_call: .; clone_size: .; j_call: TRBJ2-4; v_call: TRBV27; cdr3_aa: CASSARVGSYIQYF; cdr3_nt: TGTGCCAGCAGTGCCAGGGTCGGGTCGTACATTCAGTACTTC
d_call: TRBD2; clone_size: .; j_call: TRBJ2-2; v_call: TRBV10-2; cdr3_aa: CASRSGTSAIGELFF; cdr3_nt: TGCGCCAGCAGATCCGGGACTAGCGCGATCGGGGAGCTGTTTTTT
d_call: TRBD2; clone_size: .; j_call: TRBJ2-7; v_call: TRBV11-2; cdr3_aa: CASSLEGLASYEQYF; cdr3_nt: TGTGCCAGCAGCTTAGAAGGACTAGCTTCCTACGAGCAGTACTTC
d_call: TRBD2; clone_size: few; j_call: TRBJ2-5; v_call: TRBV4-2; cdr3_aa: CASSQDLAGGPIQETQYF; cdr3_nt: TGTGCCAGCAGCCAAGACCTAGCGGGGGGCCCCATCCAAGAGACCCAGTACTTC
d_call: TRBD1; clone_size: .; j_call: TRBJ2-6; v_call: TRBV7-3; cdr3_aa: CASSPGQGPSVLTF; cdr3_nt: TGTGCCAGCAGTCCGGGACAGGGGCCTTCCGTCCTGACTTTC
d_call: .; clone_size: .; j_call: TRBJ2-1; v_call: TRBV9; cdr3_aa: CASSVDPGYNEQFF; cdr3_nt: TGTGCCAGCAGCGTCGATCCGGGTTACAATGAGCAGTTCTTC
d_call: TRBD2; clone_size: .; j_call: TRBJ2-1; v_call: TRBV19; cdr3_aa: CASSILAGASPSYNEQFF; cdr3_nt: TGTGCCAGTAGTATCCTAGCGGGAGCGTCCCCCTCCTACAATGAGCAGTTCTTC
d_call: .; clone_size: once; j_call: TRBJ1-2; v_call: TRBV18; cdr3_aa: CASSPFLGEPYTF; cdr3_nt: TGTGCCAGCTCACCGTTTTTGGGCGAGCCCTACACCTTC
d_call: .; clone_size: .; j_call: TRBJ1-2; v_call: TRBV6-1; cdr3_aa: CASGQTEYGYTF; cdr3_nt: TGTGCCAGTGGACAGACTGAATATGGCTACACCTTC
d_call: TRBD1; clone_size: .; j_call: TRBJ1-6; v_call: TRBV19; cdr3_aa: CASSISGQTRSPLHF; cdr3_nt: TGTGCCAGTAGTATTTCGGGACAGACGCGGTCACCCCTCCACTTT
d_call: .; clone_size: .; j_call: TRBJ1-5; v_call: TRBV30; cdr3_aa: CAWSLDSNQPQHF; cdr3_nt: TGTGCCTGGTCCCTAGACAGTAATCAGCCCCAGCATTTT
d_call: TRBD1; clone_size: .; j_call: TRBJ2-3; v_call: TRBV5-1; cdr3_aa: CASSGTGLVADTQYF; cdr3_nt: TGCGCCAGCAGCGGGACAGGGTTAGTAGCAGATACGCAGTATTTT
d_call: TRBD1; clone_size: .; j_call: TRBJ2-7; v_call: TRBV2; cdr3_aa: CASSGTGFTDEQYF; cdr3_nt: TGTGCCAGCAGTGGGACAGGGTTTACCGACGAGCAGTACTTC
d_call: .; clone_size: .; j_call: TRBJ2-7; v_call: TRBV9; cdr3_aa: CASSVAETHYEQYF; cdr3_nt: TGTGCCAGCAGCGTAGCTGAGACTCACTACGAGCAGTACTTC
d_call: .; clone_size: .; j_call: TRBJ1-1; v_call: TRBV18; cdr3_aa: CASSPTGSYLMNTEAFF; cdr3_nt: TGTGCCAGCTCACCAACAGGGTCCTACCTCATGAACACTGAAGCTTTCTTT
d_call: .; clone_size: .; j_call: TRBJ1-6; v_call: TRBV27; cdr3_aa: CASRPDSFNSSYNSPLHF; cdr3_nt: TGTGCCAGCAGGCCGGACAGCTTTAACAGCTCCTATAATTCACCCCTCCACTTT
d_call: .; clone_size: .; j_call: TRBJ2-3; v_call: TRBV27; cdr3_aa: CASSLRFSVYPDTQYF; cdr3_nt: TGTGCCAGCAGTTTGAGATTTAGCGTCTACCCAGATACGCAGTATTTT